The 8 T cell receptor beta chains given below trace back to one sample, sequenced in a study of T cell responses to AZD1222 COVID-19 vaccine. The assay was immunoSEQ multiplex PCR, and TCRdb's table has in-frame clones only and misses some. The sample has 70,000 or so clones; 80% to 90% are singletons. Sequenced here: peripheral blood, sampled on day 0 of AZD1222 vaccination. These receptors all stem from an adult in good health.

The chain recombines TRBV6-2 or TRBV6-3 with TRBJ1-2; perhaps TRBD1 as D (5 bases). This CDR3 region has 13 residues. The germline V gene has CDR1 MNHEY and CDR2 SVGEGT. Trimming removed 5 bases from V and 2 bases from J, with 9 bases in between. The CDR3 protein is CASSRRGNYGYTF. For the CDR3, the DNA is TGTGCCAGCAGTCGCCGGGGCAACTATGGCTACACCTTC.

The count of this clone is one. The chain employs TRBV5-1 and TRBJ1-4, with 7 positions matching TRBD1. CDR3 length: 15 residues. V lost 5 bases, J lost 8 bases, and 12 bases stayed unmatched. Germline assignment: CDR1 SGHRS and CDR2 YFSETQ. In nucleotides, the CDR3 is TGCGCCAGCAGAGGGGGCAACAGGTTCGGCGAAAAACTGTTTTTT. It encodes CASRGGNRFGEKLFF. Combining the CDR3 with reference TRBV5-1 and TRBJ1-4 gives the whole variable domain KAGVTQTPRYLIKTRGQQVTLSCSPISGHRSVSWYQQTPGQGLQFLFEYFSETQRNKGNFPGRFSGRQFSNSRSEMNVSTLELGDSALYLCASRGGNRFGEKLFFGSGTQLSVL.

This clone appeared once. This CDR3 reads CASSRPGTTNEKLFF. DNA for the CDR3: TGCGCCAGCAGCCGTCCCGGGACAACTAATGAAAAACTGTTTTTT. The chain couples TRBV4-1 to TRBJ1-4; the D is unclear. Looked up from germline, CDR1 is MGHRA and CDR2 is YSYEKL. V lost 4 bases to trimming and J lost 0 bases, with 9 bases between them. This CDR3 is built from 15 residues.

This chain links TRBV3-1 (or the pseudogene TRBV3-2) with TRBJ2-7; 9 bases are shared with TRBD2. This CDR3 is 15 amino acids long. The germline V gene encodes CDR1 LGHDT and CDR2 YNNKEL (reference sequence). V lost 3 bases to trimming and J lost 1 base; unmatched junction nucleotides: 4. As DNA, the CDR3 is TGTGCCAGCAGCCAGCGGGGGGGGAGGTCCTACGAGCAGTACTTC. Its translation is CASSQRGGRSYEQYF.

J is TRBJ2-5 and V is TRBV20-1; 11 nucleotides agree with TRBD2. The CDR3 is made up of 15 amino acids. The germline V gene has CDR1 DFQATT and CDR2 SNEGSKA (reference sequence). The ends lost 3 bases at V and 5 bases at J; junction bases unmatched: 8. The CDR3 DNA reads TGCAGTGCTAGTCCGCTAGCGGGGGGCAGGGAGACCCAGTACTTC. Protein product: CSASPLAGGRETQYF.

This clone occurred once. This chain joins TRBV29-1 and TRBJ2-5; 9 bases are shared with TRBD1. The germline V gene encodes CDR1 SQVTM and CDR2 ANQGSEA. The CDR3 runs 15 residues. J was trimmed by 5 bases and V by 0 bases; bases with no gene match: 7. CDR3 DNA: TGCAGCGTTGAAGATGGGACAGGGTCCGGGGAGACCCAGTACTTC. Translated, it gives CSVEDGTGSGETQYF.

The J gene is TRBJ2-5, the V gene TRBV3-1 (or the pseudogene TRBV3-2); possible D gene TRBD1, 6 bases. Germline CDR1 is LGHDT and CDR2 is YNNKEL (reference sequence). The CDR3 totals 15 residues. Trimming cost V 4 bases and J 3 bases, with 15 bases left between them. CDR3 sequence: CASSLPGHPKETQYF. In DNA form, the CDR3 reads TGTGCCAGCAGCCTACCGGGACACCCGAAAGAGACCCAGTACTTC.

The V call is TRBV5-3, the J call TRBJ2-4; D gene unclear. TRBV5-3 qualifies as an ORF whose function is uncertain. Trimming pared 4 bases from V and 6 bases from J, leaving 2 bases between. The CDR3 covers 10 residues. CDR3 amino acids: CARSLNIQYF. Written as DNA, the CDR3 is TGTGCCAGAAGCCTAAACATTCAGTACTTC.